The entry below describes one T cell receptor beta chain. There is no known antigen for this receptor. The record has no base qualities; no much larger clone is one base away. The library was built by means of the immunoSEQ multiplex PCR assay. Rearranged TCR beta chain sequences were amplified with the hsTCRB Kit following the manufacturer's protocol. Sequencing of TCRB libraries was carried out on an Illumina MiSeq. The authors processed their data as follows. The kit vendor's proprietary platform handled demultiplexing, trimming and gene mapping. Sourced from immuneACCESS, this table was stored by TCRdb with only in-frame sequences that have V and J called. A share of the clones is absent; for the studies checked, an unresolved V gene accounts for under half, and the remainder has no known explanation. The V and J calls and the clone size are those of that table, but D and trimming were determined from the DNA. The sample data list about 56,000 clones, and approximately 75% of these were observed just once. Roughly 5.4% of the sample rests with the top ten.

At the junction V is shortened by 0 bases and J by 5 bases, with 11 bases in between. From cysteine to phenylalanine, the CDR3 is 14 amino acids long. The retained sequence is limited to the CDR3, 42 bases, with the frame set at the first base. The germline V gene (reference sequence) specifies SGHNT as CDR1 and YYREEE as CDR2. Interpreted using the paper, the time point label stands for: week 47, end of study. Each vaccine dose, consisting of 300 ug of a 20-mer mutant IDH1 peptide in Montanide, was administered subcutaneously with topical imiquimod. Patients received eight vaccinations in weeks 1, 3, 5, 7, 11, 15, 19 and 23, corresponding to visits V03 through V10. Donors had newly diagnosed WHO grade 3 or 4 IDH1-mutant astrocytomas with loss of nuclear ATRX. The samples were drawn from NOA16, a multicentre, single-arm, open-label phase I trial in Germany that tested a mutant IDH1 peptide vaccine in humans for the first time. The DNeasy Blood and Tissue Kit was used to extract genomic DNA from EDTA blood for TCRB sequencing.

The data are from a study of a mutant IDH1 vaccine in newly diagnosed glioma (dated by TCRdb to the early 2020s). About the full investigation: Vaccination began 4-6 weeks after radiotherapy alone, or alongside temozolomide cycles in the chemotherapy-containing groups. The roughly 33 treated patients were 62.5% male and 37.5% female, with a mean age of approximately 40 years. For exploratory analyses, about 25 treated patients had longitudinal TCRB deep sequencing done wherever samples were available. The week-35 safety follow-up was designated visit V12, and the week-47 end of study was designated visit V13. Prior to enrollment, patients had been given standard therapy consisting of radiotherapy alone, temozolomide alone, or radiochemotherapy with temozolomide, with the combination given to most patients. Six visits were used for peripheral blood collection: V03 (baseline), V05, V07, V10, V12 and V13. Broad study findings and their caveats: Across multiple MHC alleles, vaccine-induced immune responses were seen in around 93% of patients. Availability determined which PBMC samples were chosen for TCRB deep sequencing. Changes in the top peripheral T cell clonotypes picked up by TCRB sequencing did not appear to be linked to pseudoprogression. The authors stated that sample limitations prevented analyses of patient blood samples from being reproduced.

This receptor chain uses TRBV5-4 and TRBJ1-1; TRBD1 could be the D gene, as 6 bases match. This clonotype was obtained from a man between 45 and 60 years old with glioma. The source was PBMCs, collected from a glioma patient whose treatment included an IDH1 peptide vaccine. The CDR3 protein sequence reads: CASSLGGGGTEAFF. Here is the DNA: TGTGCCAGCAGCTTGGGAGGGGGAGGGACTGAAGCTTTCTTT. Beyond the CDR3, the reference TRBV5-4 and TRBJ1-1 genes provide the residues; the full variable domain reads: ETGVTQSPTHLIKTRGQQVTLRCSSQSGHNTVSWYQQALGQGPQFIFQYYREEENGRGNFPPRFSGLQFPNYSSELNVNALELDDSALYLCASSLGGGGTEAFFGQGTRLTVV.